The 12 T cell receptor beta chains listed next were all sequenced from one sample in a study of T cells during gluten challenge in celiac disease. Lineage-negative, tetramer-binding CD3+ CD4+ cells lacking CD45RA and CD62L but expressing integrin beta7 were gated. Multiplexed primers for every TRA and TRB V gene were used across three nested PCRs per cell. Each CDR3 protein is one row after TCRdb ran MiXCR on the single-cell sequencing reads. The sample contains several hundred distinct CDR3 sequences, more than 45% of which appear only once. This specimen was gluten-specific CD4+ T cells sorted from blood using tetramers, taken at baseline or on day 6, 14 or 28 of gluten challenge (not recorded which). These receptors all stem from a male donor with celiac disease.

This clonotype was seen more than once but under ten times. This rearrangement joins TRBV20-1 to TRBJ1-5; possible D gene TRBD1, 5 bases. CDR1 and CDR2 (germline): DFQATT, SNEGSKA (reference sequence). The CDR3 loop spans 13 amino acids. V was clipped by 3 bases and J by 5 bases, with 11 bases between them. CDR3 nucleotides: TGCAGTGCTAGGTTACAGGCAGATCAGCCCCAGCATTTT. This encodes CSARLQADQPQHF.

J is TRBJ1-2 and V is TRBV5-8; D is unclear. Trimming took off 1 base at V and 6 bases at J, with 13 bases between the two ends. Germline V gene sequence: CDR1 SGHTS, CDR2 YDEGEE. CDR3 length: 14 amino acids. As DNA, the CDR3 is TGTGCCAGCAGCTTGCGGGGAACGGAAAATGGCTACACCTTC. It encodes CASSLRGTENGYTF.

Only one count was recorded for this clonotype. The chain recombines TRBV5-6 with TRBJ1-2; D remains unclear. The CDR3 consists of 13 residues. Germline values: CDR1 SGHDT, CDR2 YYEEEE. Trimming took off 0 bases at V and 5 bases at J, with 8 bases between the two ends. As DNA, the CDR3 is TGTGCCAGCAGCTTGGCCACATCATATGGCTACACCTTC. Its translation is CASSLATSYGYTF. Filled out from reference TRBV5-6 and TRBJ1-2, the complete variable domain reads DAGVTQSPTHLIKTRGQQVTLRCSPKSGHDTVSWYQQALGQGPQFIFQYYEEEERQRGNFPDRFSGHQFPNYSSELNVNALLLGDSALYLCASSLATSYGYTFGSGTRLTVV.

This chain links TRBV5-1 with TRBJ2-5, with a weak D call TRBD2 (6 bases). The CDR3 covers 15 residues. Germline values: CDR1 SGHRS, CDR2 YFSETQ. The V and J ends lost 4 bases and 5 bases respectively, with 18 bases between them. The CDR3 sequence: CASSHGAAAGETQYF. The CDR3 coding sequence is TGCGCCAGCAGCCATGGGGCTGCTGCGGGGGAGACCCAGTACTTC. Full variable domain (outside the CDR3, taken from reference TRBV5-1 and TRBJ2-5): KAGVTQTPRYLIKTRGQQVTLSCSPISGHRSVSWYQQTPGQGLQFLFEYFSETQRNKGNFPGRFSGRQFSNSRSEMNVSTLELGDSALYLCASSHGAAAGETQYFGPGTRLLVL.

By frequency in the sample, this clonotype is hyperexpanded (1% or more). The chain joins TRBV2 to TRBJ1-1; no clear D gene. Trimming cost V 6 bases and J 5 bases, with 16 bases left between them. The germline gives CDR1 SNHLY, CDR2 FYNNEI. The CDR3 is 14 residues long. In DNA, the CDR3 is TGTGCCAGCAGCTGGGCGATCCTACGGACTGAAGCTTTCTTT. Translating gives CASSWAILRTEAFF.

The chain joins TRBV19 to TRBJ1-1, with D possibly being TRBD1 (5 bases). Germline assignment: CDR1 LNHDA and CDR2 SQIVND (reference sequence). The V and J ends lost 3 bases and 11 bases respectively, with 16 bases between them. There are 13 residues in the CDR3. The CDR3 DNA reads as TGTGCCAGTAGTATCGGCCAGGGCTTGGGCGCTTTCTTT. It codes for CASSIGQGLGAFF.

This clonotype was detected only a few times. The genes are TRBV19 and TRBJ1-1; 7 bases fit TRBD1. Unmatched junction bases numbered 8, after V lost 5 bases and J lost 8 bases. Germline V gives CDR1 LNHDA, CDR2 SQIVND (reference sequence). This CDR3 comprises 13 residues. The chain's CDR3 is CASSPLGDSEAFF. In DNA form, the CDR3 reads TGTGCCAGTAGTCCTCTCGGGGACAGCGAAGCTTTCTTT.

This clonotype is classed as large. This chain links TRBV2 with TRBJ1-2; perhaps TRBD1 as D (6 bases). With 4 bases removed from V and 4 bases from J, the gap between germline ends came to 10 bases. CDR1 is SNHLY, CDR2 FYNNEI, per germline. The CDR3 is made up of 13 amino acids. The CDR3 coding sequence is TGTGCCAGCAGTGGACAGGACCTCTATGGCTACACCTTC. It specifies CASSGQDLYGYTF.

The chain recombines TRBV12-3 or TRBV12-4 with TRBJ2-6, with a weak D call TRBD2 (6 bases). The CDR3 covers 17 residues. Trimming removed 6 bases from V and 0 bases from J, with 15 bases in between. For the CDR3, the DNA is TGTGCCAGCAGCCCCGGACTATTGAGCTCTGGGGCCAACGTCCTGACTTTC. This gives the protein CASSPGLLSSGANVLTF.

J is TRBJ2-3 and V is TRBV29-1; 11 nucleotides agree with TRBD2. Trimming took 4 bases from V and 4 from J; bases not matched to a gene: 10. This CDR3 is built from 16 residues. The germline V gene has CDR1 SQVTM and CDR2 ANQGSEA. The CDR3 sequence is CSVATLAGGLSDTQYF. The CDR3 DNA reads TGCAGCGTTGCAACTCTAGCGGGAGGCCTCTCAGATACGCAGTATTTT.

The chain joins TRBV7-2 to TRBJ2-3; 7 nucleotides match TRBD2. The V gene end was trimmed by 6 bases and the J gene end by 2 bases; junction bases not matched to a gene: 5. The CDR3 loop spans 14 amino acids. Germline V gene sequence: CDR1 SGHTA, CDR2 FQGNSA. Written as DNA, the CDR3 is TGTGCCAGCAGAATGGGACTAAACACAGATACGCAGTATTTT. This encodes CASRMGLNTDTQYF.

This clonotype was counted a few times. The chain links TRBV7-2 to TRBJ2-1; 13 positions agree with TRBD2. Germline loops: CDR1 SGHTA, CDR2 FQGNSA. The length of the CDR3 is 15 residues. J was trimmed by 8 bases and V by 5 bases; bases with no gene match: 6. The CDR3 loop reads CASSRRTSGSHEQFF. As DNA, the CDR3 is TGTGCCAGCAGCCGAAGGACTAGCGGGAGTCATGAGCAGTTCTTC.